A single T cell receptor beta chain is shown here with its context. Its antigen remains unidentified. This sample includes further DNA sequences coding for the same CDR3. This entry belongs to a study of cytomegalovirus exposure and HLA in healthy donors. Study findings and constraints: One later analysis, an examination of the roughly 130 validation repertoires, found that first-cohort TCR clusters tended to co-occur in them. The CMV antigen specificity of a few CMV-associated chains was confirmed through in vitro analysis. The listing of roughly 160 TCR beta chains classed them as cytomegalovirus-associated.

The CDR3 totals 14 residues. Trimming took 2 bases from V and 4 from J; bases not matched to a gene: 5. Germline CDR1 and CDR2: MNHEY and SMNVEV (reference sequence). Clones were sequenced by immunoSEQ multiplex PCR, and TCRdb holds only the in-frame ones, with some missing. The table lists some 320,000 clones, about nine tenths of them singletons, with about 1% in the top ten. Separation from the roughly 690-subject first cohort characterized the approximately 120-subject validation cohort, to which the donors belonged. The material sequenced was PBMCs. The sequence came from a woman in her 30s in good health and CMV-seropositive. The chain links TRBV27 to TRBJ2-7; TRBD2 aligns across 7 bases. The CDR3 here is CASSLGGRGYEQYF. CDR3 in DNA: TGTGCCAGCAGTTTAGGCGGGAGAGGGTACGAGCAGTACTTC.